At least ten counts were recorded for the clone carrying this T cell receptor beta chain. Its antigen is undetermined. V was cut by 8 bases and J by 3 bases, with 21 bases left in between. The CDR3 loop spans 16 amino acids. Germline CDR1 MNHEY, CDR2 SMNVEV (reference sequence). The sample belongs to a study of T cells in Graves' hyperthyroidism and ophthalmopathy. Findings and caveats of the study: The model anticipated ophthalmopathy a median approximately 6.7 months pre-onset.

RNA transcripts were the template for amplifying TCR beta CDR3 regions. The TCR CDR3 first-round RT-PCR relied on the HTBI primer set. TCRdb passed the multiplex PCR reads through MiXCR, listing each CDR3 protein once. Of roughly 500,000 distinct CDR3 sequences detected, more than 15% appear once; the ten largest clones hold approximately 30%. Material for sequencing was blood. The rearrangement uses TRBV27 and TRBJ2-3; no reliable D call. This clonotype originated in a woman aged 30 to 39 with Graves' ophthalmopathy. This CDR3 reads CASDWEVGGRTDTQYF. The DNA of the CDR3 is TGTGCCAGCGACTGGGAAGTGGGTGGACGTACAGATACGCAGTATTTT.